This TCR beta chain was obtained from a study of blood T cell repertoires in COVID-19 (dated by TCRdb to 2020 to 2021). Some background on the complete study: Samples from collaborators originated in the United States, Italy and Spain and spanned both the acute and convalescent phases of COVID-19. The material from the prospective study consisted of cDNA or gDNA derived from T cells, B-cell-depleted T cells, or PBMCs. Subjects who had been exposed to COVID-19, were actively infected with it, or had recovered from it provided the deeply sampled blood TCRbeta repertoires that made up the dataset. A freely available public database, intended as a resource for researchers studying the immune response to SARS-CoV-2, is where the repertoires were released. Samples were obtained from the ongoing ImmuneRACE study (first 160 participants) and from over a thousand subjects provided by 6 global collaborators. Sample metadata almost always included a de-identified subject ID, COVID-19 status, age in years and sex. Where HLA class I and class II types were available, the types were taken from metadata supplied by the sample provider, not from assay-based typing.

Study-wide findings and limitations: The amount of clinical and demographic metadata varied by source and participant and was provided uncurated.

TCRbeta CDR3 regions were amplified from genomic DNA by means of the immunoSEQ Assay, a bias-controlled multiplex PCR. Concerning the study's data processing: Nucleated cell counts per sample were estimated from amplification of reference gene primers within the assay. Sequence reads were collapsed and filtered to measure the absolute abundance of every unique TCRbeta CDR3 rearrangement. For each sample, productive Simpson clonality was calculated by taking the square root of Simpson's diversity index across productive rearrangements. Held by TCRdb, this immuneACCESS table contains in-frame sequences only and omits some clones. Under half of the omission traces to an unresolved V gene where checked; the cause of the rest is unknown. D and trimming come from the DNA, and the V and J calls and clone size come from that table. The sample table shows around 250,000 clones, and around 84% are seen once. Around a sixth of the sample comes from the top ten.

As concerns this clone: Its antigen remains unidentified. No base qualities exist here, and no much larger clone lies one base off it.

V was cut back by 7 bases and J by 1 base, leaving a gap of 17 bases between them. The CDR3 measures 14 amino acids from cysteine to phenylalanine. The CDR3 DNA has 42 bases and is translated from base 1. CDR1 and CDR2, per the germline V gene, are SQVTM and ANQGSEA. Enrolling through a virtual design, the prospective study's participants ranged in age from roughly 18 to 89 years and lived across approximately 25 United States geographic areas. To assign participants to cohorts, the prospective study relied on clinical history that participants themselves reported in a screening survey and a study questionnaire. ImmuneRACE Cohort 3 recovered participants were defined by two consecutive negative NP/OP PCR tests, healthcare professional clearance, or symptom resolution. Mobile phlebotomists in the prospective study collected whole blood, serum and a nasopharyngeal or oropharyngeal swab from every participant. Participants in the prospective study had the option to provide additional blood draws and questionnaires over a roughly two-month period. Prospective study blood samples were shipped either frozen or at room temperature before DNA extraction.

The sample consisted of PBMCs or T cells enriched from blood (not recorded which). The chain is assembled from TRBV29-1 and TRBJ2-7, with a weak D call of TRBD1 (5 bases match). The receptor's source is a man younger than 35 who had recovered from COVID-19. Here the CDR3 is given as CSALGAAESYEQYF. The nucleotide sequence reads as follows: TGCAGCGCCCTAGGGGCAGCCGAATCCTACGAGCAGTACTTC.